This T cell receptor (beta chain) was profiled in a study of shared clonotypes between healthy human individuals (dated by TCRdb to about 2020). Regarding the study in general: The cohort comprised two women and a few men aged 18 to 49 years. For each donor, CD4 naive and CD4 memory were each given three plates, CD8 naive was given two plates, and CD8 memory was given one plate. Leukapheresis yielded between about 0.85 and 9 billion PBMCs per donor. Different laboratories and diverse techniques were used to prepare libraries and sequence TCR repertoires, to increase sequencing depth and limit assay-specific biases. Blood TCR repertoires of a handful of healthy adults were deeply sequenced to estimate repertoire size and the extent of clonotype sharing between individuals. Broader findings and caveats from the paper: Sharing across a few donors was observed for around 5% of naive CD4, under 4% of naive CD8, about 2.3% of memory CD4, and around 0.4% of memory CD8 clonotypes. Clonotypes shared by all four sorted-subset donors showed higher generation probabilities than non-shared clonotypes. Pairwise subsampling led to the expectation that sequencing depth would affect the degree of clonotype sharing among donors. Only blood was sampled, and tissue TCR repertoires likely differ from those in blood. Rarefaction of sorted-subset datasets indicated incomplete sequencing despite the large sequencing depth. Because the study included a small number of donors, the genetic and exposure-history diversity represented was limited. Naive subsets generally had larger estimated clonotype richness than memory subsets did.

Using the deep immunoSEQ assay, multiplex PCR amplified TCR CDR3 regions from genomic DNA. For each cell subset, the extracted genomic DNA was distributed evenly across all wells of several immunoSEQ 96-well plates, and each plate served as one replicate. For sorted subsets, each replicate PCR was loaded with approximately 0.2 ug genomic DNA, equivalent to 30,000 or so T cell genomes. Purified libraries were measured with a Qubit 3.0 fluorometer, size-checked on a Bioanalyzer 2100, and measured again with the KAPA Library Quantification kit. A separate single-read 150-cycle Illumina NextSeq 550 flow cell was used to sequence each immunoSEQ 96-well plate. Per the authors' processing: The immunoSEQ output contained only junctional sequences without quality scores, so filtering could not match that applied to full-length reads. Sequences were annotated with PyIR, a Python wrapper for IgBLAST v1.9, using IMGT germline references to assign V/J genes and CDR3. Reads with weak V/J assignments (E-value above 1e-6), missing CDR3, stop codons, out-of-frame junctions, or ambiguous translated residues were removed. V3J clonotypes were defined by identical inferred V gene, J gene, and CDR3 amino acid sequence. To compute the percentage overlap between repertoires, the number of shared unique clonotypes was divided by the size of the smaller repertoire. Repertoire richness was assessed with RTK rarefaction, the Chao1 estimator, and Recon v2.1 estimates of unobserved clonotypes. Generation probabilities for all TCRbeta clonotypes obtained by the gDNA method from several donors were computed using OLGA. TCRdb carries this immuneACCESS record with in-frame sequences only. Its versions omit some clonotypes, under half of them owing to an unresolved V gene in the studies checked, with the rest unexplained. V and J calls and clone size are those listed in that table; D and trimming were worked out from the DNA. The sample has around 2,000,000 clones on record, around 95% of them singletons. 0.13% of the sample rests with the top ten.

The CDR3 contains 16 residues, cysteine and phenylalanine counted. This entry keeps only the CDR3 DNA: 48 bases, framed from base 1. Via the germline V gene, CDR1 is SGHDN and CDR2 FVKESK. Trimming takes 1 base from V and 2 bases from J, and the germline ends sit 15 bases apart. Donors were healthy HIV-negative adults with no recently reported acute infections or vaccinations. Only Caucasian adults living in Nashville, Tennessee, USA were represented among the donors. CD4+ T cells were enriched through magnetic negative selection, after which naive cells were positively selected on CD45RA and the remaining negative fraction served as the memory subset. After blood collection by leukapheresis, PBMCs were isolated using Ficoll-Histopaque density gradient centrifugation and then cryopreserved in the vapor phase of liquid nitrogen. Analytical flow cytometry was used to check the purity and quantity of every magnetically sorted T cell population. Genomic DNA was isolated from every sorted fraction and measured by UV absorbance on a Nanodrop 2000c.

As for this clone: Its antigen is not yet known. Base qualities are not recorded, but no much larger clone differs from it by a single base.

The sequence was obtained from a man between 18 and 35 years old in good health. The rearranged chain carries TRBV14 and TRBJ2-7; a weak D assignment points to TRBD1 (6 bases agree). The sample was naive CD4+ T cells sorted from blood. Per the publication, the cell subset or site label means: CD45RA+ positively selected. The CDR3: CASSQGDFRGPYEQYF. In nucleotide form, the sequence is TGTGCCAGCAGCCAAGGAGACTTCAGGGGCCCCTACGAGCAGTACTTC.